This entry lists 20 T cell receptor beta chains sequenced from one sample in a study of regulatory T cells in long-lasting Graves disease. Time point in this sample: persistent/refractory GD, antithyroid drugs over 5 years with positive TRAb. Preparation of the TCR library used RNA extracted from PBMCs. TCR beta libraries were built with iRepertoire HTBI primers and Arm-PCR of CDR3 regions. TCRdb used MiXCR to reprocess the multiplex PCR reads, holding one entry per CDR3 protein. The table shows 420,000 or so distinct CDR3 sequences, with around 22% occurring only once. Specimen: peripheral blood mononuclear cells (PBMCs), collected when the disease was refractory, from a patient treated with antithyroid drugs. The receptors here all came from a female donor with Graves disease.

At least ten counts were recorded for this clonotype. Compared with germline, one end of the junction differs, possibly owing to a read error. The V call is TRBV28, the J call TRBJ1-1, with 7 bases fitting TRBD1. The CDR3 has 15 amino acids. Germline CDR1 MDHEN, CDR2 SYDVKM. The CDR3 spells CASWRQGSVKTEAFF. CDR3 nucleotides: TGTGCCAGCTGGAGACAGGGTTCGGTGAAAACTGAAGCTTTCTTT.

This clonotype has just a few counts. The genes are TRBV28 and TRBJ1-1, with D unresolved. Trimming removed 10 bases from V and 0 bases from J, with 12 bases in between. Germline CDR1 reads MDHEN; CDR2 reads SYDVKM. The CDR3 is 13 amino acids. The CDR3 DNA reads as TGTGCCACCCGACGGATCATGAACACTGAAGCTTTCTTT. Translation: CATRRIMNTEAFF.

As for this clonotype: No conserved phenylalanine or tryptophan is present at the end of the CDR3, so a read error is the likely explanation. The genes are TRBV18 and TRBJ1-6; the D is unclear. This CDR3 is 15 amino acids long. Trimming shortened V by 3 bases and J by 0 bases, and 6 bases separated the two germline ends. The germline CDR1 and CDR2 sequences are KGHSH and LQKENI. This chain's CDR3 is CASSPVGSYNSPLHY. The CDR3 region has the DNA TGTGCCAGCTCACCGGTCGGCTCCTATAATTCACCCCTCCACTAT.

This clonotype was counted many times. This chain connects TRBV13 to TRBJ1-2, with D perhaps TRBD1 (6 bases). The CDR3 runs to 15 residues. V was clipped by 5 bases and J by 8 bases, with 21 bases between them. Germline V CDR1 and CDR2: PRHDT, FYEKMQ (reference sequence). CDR3 nucleotide sequence: TGTGCCAGCAGCCTCCGATTGTCAGGGGTAGAGGGCTACACCTTC. It encodes CASSLRLSGVEGYTF.

This clonotype showed up many times. This chain uses TRBV2 with TRBJ2-2; tentatively, D is TRBD2 (6 bases). With 1 base removed from V and 5 bases from J, the gap between germline ends came to 11 bases. This CDR3 has 15 residues. In germline, CDR1 is SNHLY, CDR2 FYNNEI. In DNA form, the CDR3 reads TGTGCCAGCAGTGAAGTACGACTAGGAACCGGGGAGCTGTTTTTT. Translation: CASSEVRLGTGELFF.

This clonotype occurred many times. V gene TRBV6-1 combines with J gene TRBJ1-1; no clear D. The CDR3 is made up of 15 amino acids. From germline, CDR1 is MNHNS and CDR2 SASEGT. Trimming took off 3 bases at V and 1 base at J, with 12 bases between the two ends. Here the CDR3 reads CASSEAPAPNTEAFF. The CDR3 region has the DNA TGTGCCAGCAGTGAGGCCCCGGCCCCGAACACTGAAGCTTTCTTT.

This clonotype was detected ten times or more. The rearrangement uses TRBV20-1 and TRBJ1-2, with D hard to call. CDR1 and CDR2 from the germline V gene are DFQATT and SNEGSKA (reference sequence). This CDR3 is built from 13 residues. The V gene lost 3 bases and the J gene lost 1 base, with 9 bases spanning the gap. Here the CDR3 DNA reads TGCAGTGCTAGGTGGAAGGGTAACTATGGCTACACCTTC. Protein product: CSARWKGNYGYTF.

The chain links TRBV6-2 or TRBV6-3 to TRBJ2-5, with D unresolved. The CDR3 loop spans 11 amino acids. Looked up from germline, CDR1 is MNHEY and CDR2 is SVGEGT. Trimming took off 7 bases at V and 4 bases at J, with 7 bases between the two ends. Here the CDR3 reads CASTTAETQYF. CDR3 sequence (DNA): TGTGCCAGCACAACAGCAGAGACCCAGTACTTC.

This clonotype came up a few times. This chain joins TRBV20-1 and TRBJ2-5, with D perhaps assigned TRBD1 or TRBD2 (5 bases each). The CDR3 has 13 amino acids. CDR1 and CDR2 from the germline V gene are DFQATT and SNEGSKA (reference sequence). V lost 2 bases to trimming and J lost 1 base, with 8 bases between them. CDR3 sequence (DNA): TGCAGTGCTAGATGGGACGTCCAAGAGACCCAGTACTTC. Its translation: CSARWDVQETQYF.

As for this clonotype: A much larger clone differs by one base, so this may be a read error. The chain couples TRBV11-2 to TRBJ2-5, with 7 bases identical to TRBD2. This CDR3 has 15 residues. The germline CDR1 and CDR2 sequences are SGHAT and FQNNGV. The CDR3 region is CASGSGDRYQETQHF. CDR3 sequence (DNA): TGTGCCAGCGGCAGCGGGGACCGGTACCAAGAGACCCAGCACTTC.

This clonotype was seen repeatedly, ten times or more. V gene TRBV7-2 combines with J gene TRBJ1-6; D is ambiguous. Germline-derived CDR1 and CDR2 are SGHTA and FQGNSA. Trimming pared 1 base from V and 9 bases from J, leaving 13 bases between. CDR3 length equals 15 residues. For the CDR3, the DNA is TGTGCCAGCAGCTTAGGTGGCGTTCTTGGTTCACCCCTCCACTTT. Amino acids: CASSLGGVLGSPLHF.

This clonotype occurred a few times. The rearrangement uses TRBV5-1 and TRBJ1-2; TRBD1 aligns across 9 bases. The CDR3 length is 14 residues. V lost 3 bases, J lost 8 bases, and 8 bases stayed unmatched. Germline V gives CDR1 SGHRS, CDR2 YFSETQ. In DNA form, the CDR3 reads TGCGCCAGCAGCTGGGACAGGGTGGCTAGAGGCTACACCTTC. This sequence encodes CASSWDRVARGYTF.

This chain uses TRBV9 with TRBJ2-2; 8 bases align to TRBD1. The ends lost 3 bases at V and 0 bases at J; junction bases unmatched: 7. This CDR3 comprises 17 residues. The germline CDR1 and CDR2 sequences are SGDLS and YYNGEE. CDR3 DNA sequence: TGTGCCAGCAGCGCCCCCCCGGGACAGGCGAACACCGGGGAGCTGTTTTTT. Protein: CASSAPPGQANTGELFF.

This clonotype was seen more than once but under ten times. This chain links TRBV7-9 with TRBJ1-1; the D is unclear. Germline V gene sequence: CDR1 SEHNR, CDR2 FQNEAQ (reference sequence). Trimming shortened V by 4 bases and J by 6 bases, and 15 bases separated the two germline ends. The CDR3 covers 14 residues. The CDR3 protein is CASSSTVSTPEAFF. The CDR3 region has the DNA TGTGCCAGCAGCTCTACGGTCTCAACGCCTGAAGCTTTCTTT.

This clonotype appeared a few times. This rearrangement joins TRBV25-1 to TRBJ2-7; 7 nucleotides align to TRBD1. Per the germline V gene, CDR1 is MGHDK and CDR2 is SYGVNS. The CDR3 covers 15 residues. The V segment lost 6 bases and the J segment 0 bases; nucleotides outside the gene matches: 8. The CDR3 loop reads CASSRDSSISYEQYF. CDR3 DNA sequence: TGTGCCAGCAGCCGGGACAGCTCCATCTCCTACGAGCAGTACTTC.

This clonotype was observed many times. The chain couples TRBV2 to TRBJ1-4, with 8 bases that match TRBD1. This CDR3 is 15 amino acids long. CDR1 SNHLY and CDR2 FYNNEI come from the germline V gene. V shed 6 bases, J shed 7 bases, and the junction held 10 bases outside the gene matches. CDR3 DNA sequence: TGTGCCAGCAGAGCGCAGGGGGCTAGTGGTGAAAAACTGTTTTTT. Its translation is CASRAQGASGEKLFF.

This clonotype was detected ten times or more. The chain employs TRBV18 and TRBJ2-7; TRBD2 matches 8 bases. CDR3 length equals 13 residues. V lost 8 bases to trimming and J lost 1 base; unmatched junction nucleotides: 4. Germline values: CDR1 KGHSH, CDR2 LQKENI. CDR3 nucleotide sequence: TGTGCCAGCAGCCCGGGGGGGTCCTACGAGCAGTACTTC. Amino acids: CASSPGGSYEQYF.

This clonotype showed up just a few times. The V gene is TRBV5-1, the J gene TRBJ1-1, with TRBD1 matching 7 bases. The ends lost 3 bases at V and 3 bases at J; junction bases unmatched: 8. The CDR3 has 15 amino acids. From germline, CDR1 is SGHRS and CDR2 YFSETQ. DNA for the CDR3: TGCGCCAGCAGCTGGAGACAGGGCGGTTACACTGAAGCTTTCTTT. As protein: CASSWRQGGYTEAFF.

The chain carries TRBV4-3 and TRBJ2-5, with D tentatively TRBD2 (6 bases). CDR1 LGHNA and CDR2 YSLEER come from the germline V gene. V was cut by 0 bases and J by 5 bases, with 19 bases left in between. The CDR3 runs 17 residues. The CDR3 protein is CASSQDLVGVGGETQYF. The CDR3, as DNA: TGCGCCAGCAGCCAAGATCTTGTGGGAGTTGGGGGGGAGACCCAGTACTTC.

This clonotype showed up just a few times. CDR3 region: CASSPLDGFYNEQFF. CDR3 nucleotide sequence: TGTGCCAGCAGTCCCCTGGACGGGTTCTACAATGAGCAGTTCTTC. The J gene is TRBJ2-1, the V gene TRBV28; no definite D call. Trimming took off 5 bases at V and 3 bases at J, with 14 bases between the two ends. Germline assignment: CDR1 MDHEN and CDR2 SYDVKM. The CDR3 is 15 amino acids.